The 15 T cell receptor beta chains given below trace back to one sample, sequenced in a study of breast tumors, draining lymph nodes, adjacent tissues. MiXCR, run by TCRdb on the multiplex PCR reads, gives a single entry per CDR3 protein. The table shows about 270,000 distinct CDR3 sequences, with roughly 31% occurring only once. Breast cancer patients provided tissue from their axillary draining lymph nodes. Sequencing was carried out using axillary lymph node tissue. The receptors were gathered from a female donor with breast cancer. Some clones in this sample may be carry-over from other donors' samples.

Details on this clonotype: This may be a read error: a much more frequent sequence differs by one nucleotide. The rearrangement links TRBV20-1 to TRBJ2-3, with TRBD2 identical over 7 bases. The V gene end was trimmed by 5 bases and the J gene end by 3 bases; junction bases not matched to a gene: 17. CDR1 is DFQATT, CDR2 SNEGSKA, per germline (reference sequence). The CDR3 totals 17 residues. The CDR3 here is CSAPTWEGGPSTDTQYF. The CDR3 DNA reads TGCAGTGCTCCCACCTGGGAGGGAGGGCCGAGTACAGATACGCAGTATTTT.

This rearrangement joins TRBV2 to TRBJ1-1; D may be TRBD1 (5 bases). The CDR3 has 14 residues. The V and J ends lost 2 bases and 4 bases respectively, with 11 bases between them. Germline V gene data show CDR1 as SNHLY and CDR2 as FYNNEI. In DNA, the CDR3 is TGTGCCAGCAGTGAACAGGGATCTGGCACTGAAGCTTTCTTT. Protein sequence: CASSEQGSGTEAFF. Combining the CDR3 with reference TRBV2 and TRBJ1-1 gives the whole variable domain EPEVTQTPSHQVTQMGQEVILRCVPISNHLYFYWYRQILGQKVEFLVSFYNNEISEKSEIFDDQFSVERPDGSNFTLKIRSTKLEDSAMYFCASSEQGSGTEAFFGQGTRLTVV.

This chain uses TRBV20-1 with TRBJ2-1, with 7 positions matching TRBD2. Germline trimming cut 5 bases from V and 4 bases from J; bases unmatched to any gene: 17. Per the germline V gene, CDR1 is DFQATT and CDR2 is SNEGSKA (reference sequence). The CDR3 sequence is 17 residues long. Here the CDR3 reads CSASQTAGALGYNEQFF. The CDR3 nucleotides read TGCAGTGCTTCGCAAACTGCGGGAGCCCTTGGATACAATGAGCAGTTCTTC.

This clonotype has a handful of counts. The gene calls are TRBV30 and TRBJ2-2; TRBD2 matches at 13 bases. Germline V gives CDR1 GTSNPN, CDR2 SVGIG (reference sequence). This CDR3 contains 18 residues. V dropped 0 bases and J dropped 2; count of bases not matched to a gene: 6. The CDR3 here is CAWSVTRTSGRNTGELFF. CDR3 nucleotides: TGTGCCTGGAGTGTAACCCGGACTAGCGGGAGAAACACCGGGGAGCTGTTTTTT. Complete variable domain (other parts from reference TRBV30 and TRBJ2-2): SQTIHQWPATLVQPVGSPLSLECTVEGTSNPNLYWYRQAAGRGLQLLFYSVGIGQISSEVPQNLSASRPQDRQFILSSKKLLLSDSGFYLCAWSVTRTSGRNTGELFFGEGSRLTVL.

The rearrangement uses TRBV20-1 and TRBJ2-5; 10 bases are a match to TRBD1. J lost 9 bases, V lost 5 bases, and 9 bases had no gene match. Germline loops: CDR1 DFQATT, CDR2 SNEGSKA (reference sequence). There are 13 residues in the CDR3. Here the CDR3 reads CSAGTGVGQPQYF. The CDR3 DNA reads as TGCAGTGCTGGGACAGGGGTGGGACAGCCCCAGTACTTC.

This clonotype was recorded many times. The CDR3 region is CARIPRDRVHF. The CDR3, as DNA: TGTGCCAGAATCCCCCGGGACAGGGTTCACTTT. The genes are TRBV19 and TRBJ1-6; the match to TRBD1 covers 9 bases. Looked up from germline, CDR1 is LNHDA and CDR2 is SQIVND (reference sequence). With V trimmed by 9 bases and J by 19 bases, 10 bases remained unmatched. The CDR3 spans 11 residues.

At least ten counts were recorded for this clonotype. The J gene is TRBJ2-7, the V gene TRBV19; D may be TRBD1 or TRBD2 (6 bases each). V lost 2 bases and J lost 2, with 13 bases in between. Germline assignment: CDR1 LNHDA and CDR2 SQIVND (reference sequence). CDR3 length: 15 residues. CDR3 sequence (DNA): TGTGCCAGTAGTATAAAGGGGGGACCCACCTACGAGCAGTACTTC. It codes for CASSIKGGPTYEQYF.

Details on this clonotype: A much more abundant neighbour one base away suggests this may be a read error. The chain combines TRBV20-1 with TRBJ1-2; D unresolved. Germline V lookup: CDR1 DFQATT, CDR2 SNEGSKA (reference sequence). There are 15 residues in the CDR3. V lost 7 bases and J lost 4, with 22 bases in between. CDR3 nucleotide sequence: TGCAGTGTTAGTATTTTTAGGGCCCTATTCTATGGCTACACCTTC. This encodes CSVSIFRALFYGYTF.

In its sample, this clonotype was seen many times. This chain joins TRBV7-2 and TRBJ2-1; 15 nucleotides agree with TRBD2. With 0 bases clipped from V and 7 bases from J, the junction kept 10 bases outside the gene matches. Looked up from germline, CDR1 is SGHTA and CDR2 is FQGNSA. CDR3 length: 19 amino acids. The CDR3 region is CASSLAYPGLAGGDNEQFF. CDR3 nucleotide sequence: TGTGCCAGCAGCTTAGCGTATCCGGGACTAGCGGGAGGTGATAATGAGCAGTTCTTC.

The V and J genes are TRBV30 and TRBJ1-1, with a weak D call TRBD1 (6 bases). Trimming stripped 0 bases from V and 3 bases from J, with 8 bases between. The CDR3 length is 13 residues. Germline V CDR1 and CDR2: GTSNPN, SVGIG (reference sequence). The CDR3 spells CAWSVKGDTEAFF. Here the CDR3 DNA reads TGTGCCTGGAGTGTTAAGGGGGACACTGAAGCTTTCTTT.

The chain employs TRBV10-3 and TRBJ1-1; D is perhaps TRBD1 (5 bases). Germline-derived CDR1 and CDR2 are ENHRY and SYGVKD. The CDR3 length is 11 residues. Trimming pared 8 bases from V and 11 bases from J, leaving 15 bases between. The chain's CDR3 is CAIGSDNPAFF. CDR3 coding DNA: TGTGCCATCGGATCGGACAACCCTGCTTTCTTT.

In this sample, this clonotype turned up many times. The chain recombines TRBV12-3 or TRBV12-4 with TRBJ1-5; a weak D match, TRBD1 (5 bases). The CDR3 extends over 13 amino acids. V dropped 3 bases and J dropped 11 bases, with 14 bases sitting between them. This CDR3 is CASSLEGSGTQHF. The CDR3 DNA sequence: TGTGCCAGCAGTTTGGAGGGGTCCGGAACCCAGCATTTT.

This clonotype has a count of ten or more. The chain links TRBV5-5 to TRBJ1-2; possible D gene TRBD1, 5 bases. Trimming removed 0 bases at V and 7 bases at J, with 13 bases between. Germline CDR1 and CDR2: SGHKS and YYEKEE (reference sequence). This CDR3 is 14 amino acids long. The chain's CDR3 is CASSLGGDRAGYTF. The CDR3 DNA reads TGTGCCAGCAGCTTGGGAGGGGACCGAGCTGGCTACACCTTC.

Worth noting for this clonotype: One base away lies a much larger clone, so this may be a sequencing read error. No conserved phenylalanine or tryptophan is present at the end of the CDR3, so a read error is the likely explanation. J is TRBJ2-5 and V is TRBV5-1; 11 nucleotides agree with TRBD2. This CDR3 comprises 15 residues. Germline lookup yields CDR1 SGHRS and CDR2 YFSETQ. The J segment lost 3 bases and the V segment lost 0 bases, leaving 1 base of the junction unmatched. Here the CDR3 DNA reads TGCGCCAGCAGCTTGGAGGGACTAGCGGAAGAGACCCAGTACCTC. Protein: CASSLEGLAEETQYL.

As regards this clonotype: A junction end diverges from the germline sequence, so it may reflect a read error. The J gene is TRBJ2-3, the V gene TRBV20-1; D not certain. CDR3 size: 14 residues. Germline assignment: CDR1 DFQATT and CDR2 SNEGSKA (reference sequence). The CDR3 loop is CGAKTPFSTATQYF. CDR3 DNA: TGCGGTGCGAAGACCCCTTTCAGCACAGCTACGCAGTATTTT.